This T cell receptor (beta chain) derives from a study of blood T cell repertoires in COVID-19. Study details: The study drew acute and convalescent COVID-19 samples from the United States, Italy and Spain. T cells, B-cell-depleted T cells, or PBMCs supplied cDNA or gDNA.

Per the germline V gene, CDR1 is ENHRY and CDR2 is SYGVKD. V was cut by 1 base and J by 8 bases, with 14 bases left in between. This CDR3 is built from 14 residues. Original data processing: Estimation of nucleated cell counts relied on the amplification of reference gene primers. Generated by immunoSEQ multiplex PCR, the TCRdb table keeps only in-frame clones and is missing some. From that table come the V and J calls and clone size; the DNA was used to work out D and trimming. Among 65,000 or so clones listed, approximately 80% were seen once. There are a few counts of this clone. Sequenced: peripheral blood. This chain links TRBV10-3 with TRBJ1-2; D remains unclear. The clonotype comes from a human donor in a cohort sampled during active COVID-19. In DNA, the CDR3 is TGTGCCATCAGTGAGTGGGAACAGCGGGAAGGCTACACCTTC. Encoded protein: CAISEWEQREGYTF.